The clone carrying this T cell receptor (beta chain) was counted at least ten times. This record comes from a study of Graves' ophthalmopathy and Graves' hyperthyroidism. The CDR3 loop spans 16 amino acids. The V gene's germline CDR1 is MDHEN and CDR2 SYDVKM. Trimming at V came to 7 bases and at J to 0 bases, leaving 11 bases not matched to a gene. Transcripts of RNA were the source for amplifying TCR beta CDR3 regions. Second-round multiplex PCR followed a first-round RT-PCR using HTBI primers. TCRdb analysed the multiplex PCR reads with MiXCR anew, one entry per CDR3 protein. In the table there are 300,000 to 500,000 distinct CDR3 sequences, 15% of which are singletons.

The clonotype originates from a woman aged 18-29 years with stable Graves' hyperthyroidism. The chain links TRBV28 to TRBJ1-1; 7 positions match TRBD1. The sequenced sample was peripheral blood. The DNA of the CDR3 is TGTGCCAGCACCCCCCGACAGGGTCTGATGAACACTGAAGCTTTCTTT. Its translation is CASTPRQGLMNTEAFF.